This entry concerns a single TCR beta chain. What it binds is not known. CDR1 is SEHNR and CDR2 is FQNEAQ in the germline V gene (reference sequence). Germline trimming cut 3 bases from V and 4 bases from J; bases unmatched to any gene: 12. The CDR3 spans 18 residues. Ophthalmopathy patients showed a Clinical Activity Score of at least 3, NOSPECS grade of at least 4 and duration under 3 months. Patients were excluded for uncontrolled infection, other autoimmune disease, pregnancy or lactation. Authors of the study amplified TCR beta CDR3 regions from RNA transcripts. The HTBI primer set drove a first-round RT-PCR of the TCR CDR3. Using its own MiXCR run on the multiplex PCR reads, TCRdb lists one record per CDR3 protein. The sample lists approximately 600,000 distinct CDR3 sequences, around 14% seen once, with roughly 7% in the top ten. The source of the sample is a study of T cells in Graves' hyperthyroidism and ophthalmopathy. General study findings and limits: Stable hyperthyroidism was told apart from ophthalmopathy by a model built on 13 V-J features. The model anticipated ophthalmopathy a median around six months pre-onset.

V is TRBV7-9 and J is TRBJ2-1, with 10 bases that match TRBD1. What was sequenced was blood. This TCR derives from a woman between 18 and 29 years old with Graves' ophthalmopathy. CDR3 bases: TGTGCCAGCAGCTTTGAGGTTGCGGGACAGGGGCAATACAATGAGCAGTTCTTC. Translated, it gives CASSFEVAGQGQYNEQFF.